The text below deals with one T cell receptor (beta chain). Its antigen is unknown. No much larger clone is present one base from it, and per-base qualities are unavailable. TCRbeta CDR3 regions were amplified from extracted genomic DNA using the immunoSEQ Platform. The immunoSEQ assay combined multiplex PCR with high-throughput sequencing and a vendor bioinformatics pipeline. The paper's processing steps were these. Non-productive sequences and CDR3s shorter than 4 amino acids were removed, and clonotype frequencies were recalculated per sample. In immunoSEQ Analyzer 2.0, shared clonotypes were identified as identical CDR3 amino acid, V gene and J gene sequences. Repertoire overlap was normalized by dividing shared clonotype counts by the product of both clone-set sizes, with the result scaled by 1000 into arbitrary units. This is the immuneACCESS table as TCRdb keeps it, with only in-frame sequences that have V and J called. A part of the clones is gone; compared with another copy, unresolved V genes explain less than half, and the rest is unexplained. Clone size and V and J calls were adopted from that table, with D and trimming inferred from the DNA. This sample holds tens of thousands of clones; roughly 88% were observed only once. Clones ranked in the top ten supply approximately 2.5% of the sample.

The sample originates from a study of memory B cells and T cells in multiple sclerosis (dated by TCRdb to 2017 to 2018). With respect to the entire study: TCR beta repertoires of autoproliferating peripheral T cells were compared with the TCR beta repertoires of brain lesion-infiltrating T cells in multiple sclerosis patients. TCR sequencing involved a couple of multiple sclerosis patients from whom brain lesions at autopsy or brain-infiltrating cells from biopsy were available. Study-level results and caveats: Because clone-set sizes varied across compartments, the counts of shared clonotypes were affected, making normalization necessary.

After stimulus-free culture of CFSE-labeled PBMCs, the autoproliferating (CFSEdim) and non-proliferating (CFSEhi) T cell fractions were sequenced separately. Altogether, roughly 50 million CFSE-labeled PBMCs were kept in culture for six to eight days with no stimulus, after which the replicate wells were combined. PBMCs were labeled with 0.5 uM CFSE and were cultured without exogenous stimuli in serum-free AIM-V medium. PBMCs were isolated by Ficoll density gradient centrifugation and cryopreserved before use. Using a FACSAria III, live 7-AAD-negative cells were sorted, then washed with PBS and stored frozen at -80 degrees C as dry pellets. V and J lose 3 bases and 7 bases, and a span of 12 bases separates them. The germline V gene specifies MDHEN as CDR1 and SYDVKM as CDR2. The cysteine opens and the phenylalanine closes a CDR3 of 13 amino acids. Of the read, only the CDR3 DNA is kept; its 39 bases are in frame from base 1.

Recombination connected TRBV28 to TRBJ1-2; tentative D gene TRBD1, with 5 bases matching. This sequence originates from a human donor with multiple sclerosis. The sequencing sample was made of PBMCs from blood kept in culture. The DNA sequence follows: TGTGCCAGCAGTTTGGTCCAGGGCGGTGGCTACACCTTC. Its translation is CASSLVQGGGYTF.